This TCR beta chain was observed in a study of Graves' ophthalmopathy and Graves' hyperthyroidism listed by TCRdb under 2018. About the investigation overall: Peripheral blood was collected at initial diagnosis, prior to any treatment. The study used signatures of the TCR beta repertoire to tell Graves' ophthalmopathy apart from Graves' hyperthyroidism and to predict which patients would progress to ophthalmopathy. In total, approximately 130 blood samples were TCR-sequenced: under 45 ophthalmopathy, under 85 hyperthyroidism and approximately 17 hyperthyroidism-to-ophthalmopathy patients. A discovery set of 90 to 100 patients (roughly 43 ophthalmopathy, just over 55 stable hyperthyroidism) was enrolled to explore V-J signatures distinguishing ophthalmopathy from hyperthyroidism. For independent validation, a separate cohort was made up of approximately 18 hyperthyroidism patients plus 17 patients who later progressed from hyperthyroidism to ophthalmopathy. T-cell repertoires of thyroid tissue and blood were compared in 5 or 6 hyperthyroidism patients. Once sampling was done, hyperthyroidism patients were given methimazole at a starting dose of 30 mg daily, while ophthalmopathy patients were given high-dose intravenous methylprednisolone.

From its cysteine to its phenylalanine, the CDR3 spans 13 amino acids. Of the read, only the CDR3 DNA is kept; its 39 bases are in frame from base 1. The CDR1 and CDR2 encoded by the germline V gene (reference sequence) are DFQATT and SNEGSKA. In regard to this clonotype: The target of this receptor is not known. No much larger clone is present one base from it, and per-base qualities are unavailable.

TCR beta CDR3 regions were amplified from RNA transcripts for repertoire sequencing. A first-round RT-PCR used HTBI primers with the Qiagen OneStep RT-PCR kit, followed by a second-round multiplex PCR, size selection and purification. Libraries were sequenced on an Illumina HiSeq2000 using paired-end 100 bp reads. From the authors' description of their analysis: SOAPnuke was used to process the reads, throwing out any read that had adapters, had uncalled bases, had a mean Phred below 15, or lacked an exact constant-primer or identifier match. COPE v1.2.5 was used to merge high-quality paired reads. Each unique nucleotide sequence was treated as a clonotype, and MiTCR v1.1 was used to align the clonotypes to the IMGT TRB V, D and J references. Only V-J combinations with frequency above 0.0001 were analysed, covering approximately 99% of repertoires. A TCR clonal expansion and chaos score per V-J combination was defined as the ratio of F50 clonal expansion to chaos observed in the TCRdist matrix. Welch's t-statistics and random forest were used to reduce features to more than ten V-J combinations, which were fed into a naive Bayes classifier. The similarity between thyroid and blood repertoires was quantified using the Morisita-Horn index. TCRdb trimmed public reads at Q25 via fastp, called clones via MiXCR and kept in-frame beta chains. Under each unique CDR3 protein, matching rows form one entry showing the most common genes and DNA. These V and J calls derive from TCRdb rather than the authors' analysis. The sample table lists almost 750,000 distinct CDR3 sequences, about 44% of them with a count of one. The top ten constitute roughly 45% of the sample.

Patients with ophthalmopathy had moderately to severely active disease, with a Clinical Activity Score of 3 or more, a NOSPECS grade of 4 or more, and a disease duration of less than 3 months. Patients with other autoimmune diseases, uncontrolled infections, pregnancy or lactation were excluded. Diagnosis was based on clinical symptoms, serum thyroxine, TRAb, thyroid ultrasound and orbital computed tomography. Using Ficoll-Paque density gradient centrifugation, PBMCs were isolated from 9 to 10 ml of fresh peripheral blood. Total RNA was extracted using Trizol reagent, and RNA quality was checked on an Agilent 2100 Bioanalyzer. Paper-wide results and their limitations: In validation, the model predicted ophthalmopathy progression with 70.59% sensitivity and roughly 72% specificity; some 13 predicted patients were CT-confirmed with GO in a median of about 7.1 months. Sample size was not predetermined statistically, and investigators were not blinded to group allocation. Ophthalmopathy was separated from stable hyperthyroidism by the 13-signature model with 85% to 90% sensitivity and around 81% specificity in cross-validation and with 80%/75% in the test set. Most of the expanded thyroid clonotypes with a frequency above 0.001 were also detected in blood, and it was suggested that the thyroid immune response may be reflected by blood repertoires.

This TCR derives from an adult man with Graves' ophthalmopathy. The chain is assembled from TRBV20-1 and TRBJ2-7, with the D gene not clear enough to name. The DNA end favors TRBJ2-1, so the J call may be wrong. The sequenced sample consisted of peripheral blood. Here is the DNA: TGCAGTTACCTACCAAACACCGACAATGAGCAGTTCTTC. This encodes CSYLPNTDNEQFF.